This TCR beta chain is from a study of blood T cell repertoires in COVID-19. Study-wide context: The United States, Italy and Spain supplied acute and convalescent COVID-19 samples. T cells, B-cell-depleted T cells, or PBMCs supplied cDNA or gDNA.

V lost 2 bases to trimming and J lost 3 bases; unmatched junction nucleotides: 9. The CDR3 is 17 residues long. Germline loops: CDR1 MRHNA, CDR2 SNTAGT. Per the study methods: Counts of nucleated cells, estimated from reference gene primer amplification, were obtained. The table came from immunoSEQ multiplex PCR; TCRdb's copy has only in-frame clones and leaves some out. Clone size and V and J calls were adopted from that table, with D and trimming inferred from the DNA. The sample has approximately 150,000 clones; 88% are singletons. The sample taken for sequencing was peripheral blood. This TCR came from a man aged 65 to 85 with acute or convalescent COVID-19. The chain carries TRBV6-4 and TRBJ2-5, with 10 positions matching TRBD2. The CDR3 DNA is TGTGCCAGCAGTGACGATTCATGGCTAGCGGGGGAAGAGACCCAGTACTTC. It encodes CASSDDSWLAGEETQYF.